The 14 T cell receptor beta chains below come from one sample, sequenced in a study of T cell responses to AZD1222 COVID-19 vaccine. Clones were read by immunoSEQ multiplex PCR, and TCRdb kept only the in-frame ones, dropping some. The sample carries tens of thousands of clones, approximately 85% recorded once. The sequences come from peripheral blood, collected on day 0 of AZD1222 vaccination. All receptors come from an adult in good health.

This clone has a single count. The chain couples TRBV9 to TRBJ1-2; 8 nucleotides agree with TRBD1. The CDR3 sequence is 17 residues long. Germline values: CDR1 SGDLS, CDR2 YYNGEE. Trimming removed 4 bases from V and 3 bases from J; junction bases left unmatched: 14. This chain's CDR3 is CASSPSTQGAFDYGYTF. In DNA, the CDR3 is TGTGCCAGCAGCCCCTCTACCCAGGGGGCCTTCGACTATGGCTACACCTTC.

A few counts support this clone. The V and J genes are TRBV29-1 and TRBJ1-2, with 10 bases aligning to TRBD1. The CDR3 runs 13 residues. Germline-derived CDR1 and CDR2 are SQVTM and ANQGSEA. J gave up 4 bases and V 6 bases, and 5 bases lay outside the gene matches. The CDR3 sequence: CSVGQGRVYGYTF. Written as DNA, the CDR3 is TGCAGCGTGGGACAGGGGCGAGTCTATGGCTACACCTTC.

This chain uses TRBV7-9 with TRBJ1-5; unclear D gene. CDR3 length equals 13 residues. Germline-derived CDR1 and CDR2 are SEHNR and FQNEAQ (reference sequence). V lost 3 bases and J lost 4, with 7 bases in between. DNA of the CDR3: TGTGCCAGCAGCTTGGACGGGAATCAGCCCCAGCATTTT. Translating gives CASSLDGNQPQHF.

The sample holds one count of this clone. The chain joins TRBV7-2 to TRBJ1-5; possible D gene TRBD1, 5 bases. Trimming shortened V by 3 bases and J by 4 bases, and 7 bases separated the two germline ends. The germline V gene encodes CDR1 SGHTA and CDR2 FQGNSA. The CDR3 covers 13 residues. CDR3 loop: CASSFRGNQPQHF. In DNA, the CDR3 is TGTGCCAGCAGCTTTAGGGGTAATCAGCCCCAGCATTTT. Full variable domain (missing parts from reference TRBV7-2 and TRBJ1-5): GAGVSQSPSNKVTEKGKDVELRCDPISGHTALYWYRQSLGQGLEFLIYFQGNSAPDKSGLPSDRFSAERTGGSVSTLTIQRTQQEDSAVYLCASSFRGNQPQHFGDGTRLSIL.

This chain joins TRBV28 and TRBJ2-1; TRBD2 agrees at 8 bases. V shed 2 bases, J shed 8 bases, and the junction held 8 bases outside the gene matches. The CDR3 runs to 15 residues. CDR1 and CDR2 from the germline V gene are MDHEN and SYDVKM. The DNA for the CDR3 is TGTGCCAGCAGTTTAGTTAGCGGGGCCCGTCATGAGCAGTTCTTC. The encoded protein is CASSLVSGARHEQFF.

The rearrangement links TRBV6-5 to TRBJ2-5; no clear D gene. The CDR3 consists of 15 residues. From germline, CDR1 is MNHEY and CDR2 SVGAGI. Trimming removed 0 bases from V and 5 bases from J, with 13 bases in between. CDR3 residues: CASSYSTAPGETQYF. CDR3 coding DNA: TGTGCCAGCAGTTACTCGACTGCCCCTGGGGAGACCCAGTACTTC.

The CDR3 sequence: CASSSRWGIETQYF. CDR3 in DNA: TGTGCCAGCAGCTCACGGTGGGGTATAGAGACCCAGTACTTC. This chain links TRBV5-4 with TRBJ2-5, with D uncertain. Trimming pared 3 bases from V and 4 bases from J, leaving 13 bases between. The CDR3 extends over 14 amino acids. Germline V gives CDR1 SGHNT, CDR2 YYREEE (reference sequence).

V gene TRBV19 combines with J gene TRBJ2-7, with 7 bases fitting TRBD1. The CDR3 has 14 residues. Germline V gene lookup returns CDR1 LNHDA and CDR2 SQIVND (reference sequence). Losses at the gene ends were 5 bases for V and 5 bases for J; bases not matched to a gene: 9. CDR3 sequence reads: CASSQAGGEDEQYF. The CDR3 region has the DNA TGTGCCAGTAGTCAGGCAGGGGGTGAGGACGAGCAGTACTTC.

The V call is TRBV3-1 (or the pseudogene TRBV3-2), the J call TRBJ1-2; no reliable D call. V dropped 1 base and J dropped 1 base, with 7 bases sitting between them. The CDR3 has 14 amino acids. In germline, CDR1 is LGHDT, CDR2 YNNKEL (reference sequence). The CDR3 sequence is CASSQVHGNYGYTF. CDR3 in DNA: TGTGCCAGCAGCCAAGTACACGGTAACTATGGCTACACCTTC.

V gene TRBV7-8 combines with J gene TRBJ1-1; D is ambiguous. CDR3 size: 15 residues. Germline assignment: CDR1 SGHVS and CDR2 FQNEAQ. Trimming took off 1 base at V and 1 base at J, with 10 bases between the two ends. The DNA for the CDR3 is TGTGCCAGCAGCTTAGTTTTAAGGGAGAACACTGAAGCTTTCTTT. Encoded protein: CASSLVLRENTEAFF.

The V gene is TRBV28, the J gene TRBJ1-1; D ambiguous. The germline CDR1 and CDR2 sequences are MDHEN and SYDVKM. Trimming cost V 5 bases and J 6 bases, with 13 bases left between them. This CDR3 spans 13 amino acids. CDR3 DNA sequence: TGTGCCAGCAGTCCCCGGATCGGGTCTGAAGCTTTCTTT. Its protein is CASSPRIGSEAFF.

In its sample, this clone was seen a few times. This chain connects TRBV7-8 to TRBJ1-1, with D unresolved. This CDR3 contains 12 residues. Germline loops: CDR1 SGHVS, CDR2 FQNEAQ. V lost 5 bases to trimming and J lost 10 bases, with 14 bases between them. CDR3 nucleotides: TGTGCCAGCAGCCGAGTAAAGGAGCGAGCTTTCTTT. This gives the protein CASSRVKERAFF.

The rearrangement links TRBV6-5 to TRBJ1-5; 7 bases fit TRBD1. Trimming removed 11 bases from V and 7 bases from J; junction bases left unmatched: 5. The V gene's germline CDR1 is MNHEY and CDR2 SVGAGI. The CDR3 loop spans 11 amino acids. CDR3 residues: CADGQDQPQHF. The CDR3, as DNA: TGTGCCGATGGACAGGACCAGCCCCAGCATTTT.

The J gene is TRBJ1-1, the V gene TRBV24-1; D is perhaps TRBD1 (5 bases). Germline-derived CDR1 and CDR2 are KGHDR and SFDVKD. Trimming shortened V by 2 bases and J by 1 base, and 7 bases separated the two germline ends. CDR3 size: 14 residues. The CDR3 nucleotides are TGTGCCACCAGTGATTCCGGGGGGAACACTGAAGCTTTCTTT. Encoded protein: CATSDSGGNTEAFF.